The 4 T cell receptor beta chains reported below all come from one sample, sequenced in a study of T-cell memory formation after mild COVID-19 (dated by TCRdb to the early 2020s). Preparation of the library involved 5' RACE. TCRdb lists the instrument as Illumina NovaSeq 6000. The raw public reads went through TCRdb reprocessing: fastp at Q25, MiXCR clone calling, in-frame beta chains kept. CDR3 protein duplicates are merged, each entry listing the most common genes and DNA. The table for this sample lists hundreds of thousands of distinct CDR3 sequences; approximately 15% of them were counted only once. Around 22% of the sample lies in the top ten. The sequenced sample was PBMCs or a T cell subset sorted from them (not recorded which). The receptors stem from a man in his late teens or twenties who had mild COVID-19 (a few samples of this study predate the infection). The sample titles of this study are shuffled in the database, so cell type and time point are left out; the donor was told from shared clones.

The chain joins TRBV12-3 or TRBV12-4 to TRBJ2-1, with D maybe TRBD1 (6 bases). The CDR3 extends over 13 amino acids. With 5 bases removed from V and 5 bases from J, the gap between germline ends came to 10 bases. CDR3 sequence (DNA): TGTGCCAGCAGTACACGACAGGACAATGAGCAGTTCTTC. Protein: CASSTRQDNEQFF.

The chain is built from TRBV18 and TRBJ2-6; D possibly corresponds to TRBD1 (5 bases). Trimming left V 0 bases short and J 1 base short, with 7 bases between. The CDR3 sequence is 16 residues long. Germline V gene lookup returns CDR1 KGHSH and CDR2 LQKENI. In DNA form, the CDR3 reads TGTGCCAGCTCACCACCGGGGCGGTCTGGGGCCAACGTCCTGACTTTC. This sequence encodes CASSPPGRSGANVLTF.

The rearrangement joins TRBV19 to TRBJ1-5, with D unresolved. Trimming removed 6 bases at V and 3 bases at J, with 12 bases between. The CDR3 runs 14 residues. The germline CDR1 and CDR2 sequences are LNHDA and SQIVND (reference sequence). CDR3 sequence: CASSPRQNNQPQHF. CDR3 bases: TGTGCCAGTAGCCCCCGCCAGAACAATCAGCCCCAGCATTTT.

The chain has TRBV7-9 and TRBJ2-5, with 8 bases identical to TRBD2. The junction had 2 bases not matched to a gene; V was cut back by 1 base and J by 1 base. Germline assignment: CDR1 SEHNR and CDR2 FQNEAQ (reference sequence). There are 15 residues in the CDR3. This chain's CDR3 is CASSLGTSLQETQYF. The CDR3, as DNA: TGTGCCAGCAGCTTAGGGACTAGCCTCCAAGAGACCCAGTACTTC.